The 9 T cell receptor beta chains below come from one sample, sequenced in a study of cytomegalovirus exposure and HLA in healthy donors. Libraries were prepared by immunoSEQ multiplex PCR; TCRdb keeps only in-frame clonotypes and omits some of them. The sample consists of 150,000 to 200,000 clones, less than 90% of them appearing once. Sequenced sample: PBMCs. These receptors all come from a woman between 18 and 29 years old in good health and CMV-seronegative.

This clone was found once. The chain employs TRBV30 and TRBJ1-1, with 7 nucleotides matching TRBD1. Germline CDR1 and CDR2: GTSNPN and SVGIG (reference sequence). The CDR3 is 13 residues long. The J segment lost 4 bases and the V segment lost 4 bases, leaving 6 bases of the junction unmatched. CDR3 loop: CAWTPQGGTEAFF. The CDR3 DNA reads TGTGCCTGGACTCCCCAGGGGGGCACTGAAGCTTTCTTT.

The CDR3 sequence: CASSIDAGLNYEQYF. The CDR3 DNA reads as TGTGCCAGTAGTATAGACGCGGGATTAAACTACGAGCAGTACTTC. The V gene is TRBV19, the J gene TRBJ2-7; weak D call: TRBD2 (6 bases). The germline CDR1 and CDR2 sequences are LNHDA and SQIVND (reference sequence). The length of the CDR3 is 15 residues. V was clipped by 0 bases and J by 3 bases, with 12 bases between them.

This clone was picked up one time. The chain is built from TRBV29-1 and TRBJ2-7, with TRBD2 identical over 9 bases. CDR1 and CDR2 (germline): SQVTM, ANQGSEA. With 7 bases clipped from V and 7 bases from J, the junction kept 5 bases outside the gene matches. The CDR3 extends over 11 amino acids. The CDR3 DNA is TGCAGCGCCTTACTAGCGGGTGAGCAGTACTTC. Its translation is CSALLAGEQYF.

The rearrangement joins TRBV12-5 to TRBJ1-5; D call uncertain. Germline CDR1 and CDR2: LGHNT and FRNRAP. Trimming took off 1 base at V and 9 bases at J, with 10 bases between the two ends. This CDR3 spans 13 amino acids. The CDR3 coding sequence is TGTGCTAGTGGTTTGGGGAGGATTCGGCCCCAGCATTTT. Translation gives CASGLGRIRPQHF.

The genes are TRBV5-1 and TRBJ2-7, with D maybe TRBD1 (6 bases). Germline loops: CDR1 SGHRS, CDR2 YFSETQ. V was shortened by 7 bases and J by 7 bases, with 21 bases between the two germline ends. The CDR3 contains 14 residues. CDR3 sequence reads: CASGIQGHEEEQYF. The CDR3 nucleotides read TGCGCCAGCGGAATCCAGGGGCACGAGGAGGAGCAGTACTTC.

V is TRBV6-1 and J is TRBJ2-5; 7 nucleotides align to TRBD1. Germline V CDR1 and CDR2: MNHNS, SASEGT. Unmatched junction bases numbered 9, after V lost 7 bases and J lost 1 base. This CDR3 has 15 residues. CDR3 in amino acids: CASTSTGTVQETQYF. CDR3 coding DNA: TGTGCCAGCACAAGCACGGGGACAGTCCAAGAGACCCAGTACTTC.

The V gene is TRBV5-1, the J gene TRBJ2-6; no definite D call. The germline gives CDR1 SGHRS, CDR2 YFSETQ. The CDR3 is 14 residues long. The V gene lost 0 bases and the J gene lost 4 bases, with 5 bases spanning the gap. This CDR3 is CASSLESGANVLTF. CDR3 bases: TGCGCCAGCAGCTTGGAATCAGGGGCCAACGTCCTGACTTTC. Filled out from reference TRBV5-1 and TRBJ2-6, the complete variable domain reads KAGVTQTPRYLIKTRGQQVTLSCSPISGHRSVSWYQQTPGQGLQFLFEYFSETQRNKGNFPGRFSGRQFSNSRSEMNVSTLELGDSALYLCASSLESGANVLTFGAGSRLTVL.

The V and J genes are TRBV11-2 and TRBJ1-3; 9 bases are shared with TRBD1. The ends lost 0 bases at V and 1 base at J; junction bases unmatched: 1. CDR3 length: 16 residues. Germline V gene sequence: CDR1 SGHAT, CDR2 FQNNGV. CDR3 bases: TGTGCCAGCAGCTTAGAGGACAGGGGTTCTGGAAACACCATATATTTT. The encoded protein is CASSLEDRGSGNTIYF. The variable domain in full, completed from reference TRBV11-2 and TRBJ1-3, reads EAGVAQSPRYKIIEKRQSVAFWCNPISGHATLYWYQQILGQGPKLLIQFQNNGVVDDSQLPKDRFSAERLKGVDSTLKIQPAKLEDSAVYLCASSLEDRGSGNTIYFGEGSWLTVV.

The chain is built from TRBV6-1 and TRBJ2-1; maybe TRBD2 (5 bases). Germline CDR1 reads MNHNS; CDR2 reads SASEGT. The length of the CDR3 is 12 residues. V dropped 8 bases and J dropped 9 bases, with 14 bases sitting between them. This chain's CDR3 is CASLTEGSEQFF. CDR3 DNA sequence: TGTGCCAGCCTAACAGAGGGTAGTGAGCAGTTCTTC.